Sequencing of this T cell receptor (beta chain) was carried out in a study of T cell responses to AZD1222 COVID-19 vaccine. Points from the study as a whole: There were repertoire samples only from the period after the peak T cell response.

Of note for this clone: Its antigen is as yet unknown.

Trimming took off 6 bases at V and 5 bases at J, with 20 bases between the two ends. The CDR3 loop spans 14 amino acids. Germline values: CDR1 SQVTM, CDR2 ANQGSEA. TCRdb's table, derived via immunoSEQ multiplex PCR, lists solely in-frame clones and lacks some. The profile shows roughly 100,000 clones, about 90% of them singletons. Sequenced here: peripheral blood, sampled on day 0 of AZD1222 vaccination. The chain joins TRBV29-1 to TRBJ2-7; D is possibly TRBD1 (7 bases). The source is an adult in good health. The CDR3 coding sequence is TGCAGCGTGGGGGGAGAGACAGGGTCAAACGAGCAGTACTTC. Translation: CSVGGETGSNEQYF.